Shown below are 12 T cell receptor beta chains from a single sample sequenced in a study of regulatory T cells in long-lasting Graves disease. TCR beta libraries were built with iRepertoire HTBI primers and Arm-PCR of CDR3 regions. TCRdb used MiXCR to reprocess the multiplex PCR reads, holding one entry per CDR3 protein. The sample records approximately 400,000 distinct CDR3 sequences, roughly 25% being singletons. As to time point: persistent/refractory GD, antithyroid drugs over 5 years with positive TRAb. The TCR library was prepared using RNA isolated from PBMCs. The sequences come from peripheral blood mononuclear cells (PBMCs), collected when the disease was refractory, from a patient treated with antithyroid drugs. These receptors all stem from a middle-aged woman with Graves disease.

This clonotype was recorded many times. The chain recombines TRBV7-9 with TRBJ2-4; no reliable D call. This CDR3 has 13 amino acids. Germline V gene data show CDR1 as SEHNR and CDR2 as FQNEAQ (reference sequence). V gave up 3 bases and J gave up 3 bases, with 6 bases separating them. CDR3 region: CASSLEGKNIQYF. CDR3 bases: TGTGCCAGCAGCTTGGAAGGCAAAAACATTCAGTACTTC.

This clonotype was counted a few times. The rearrangement links TRBV6-5 to TRBJ2-5, with 16 bases lining up with TRBD2. The CDR3 is 18 amino acids. The germline gives CDR1 MNHEY, CDR2 SVGAGI. V shed 0 bases and J 6 bases; nucleotides not matched to a gene: 7. CDR3: CASSYSTGLAGGPQTQYF. The CDR3 region has the DNA TGTGCCAGCAGTTACTCGACGGGACTAGCGGGAGGGCCTCAGACCCAGTACTTC.

The chain recombines TRBV12-3 or TRBV12-4 with TRBJ2-1; 9 nucleotides align to TRBD2. CDR3 length: 17 residues. J lost 3 bases, V lost 3 bases, and 9 bases had no gene match. The CDR3 here is CASSFGAGGLFYNEQFF. The DNA for the CDR3 is TGTGCCAGCAGTTTCGGAGCGGGAGGACTATTCTACAATGAGCAGTTCTTC.

V gene TRBV20-1 combines with J gene TRBJ2-7; D call uncertain. Trimming pared 1 base from V and 5 bases from J, leaving 9 bases between. From germline, CDR1 is DFQATT and CDR2 SNEGSKA (reference sequence). The length of the CDR3 is 12 residues. The CDR3 bases are TGCAGTGCTAGAGTTTCACCGGACGAGCAGTACTTC. It specifies CSARVSPDEQYF.

In its sample, this clonotype was seen many times. The chain uses TRBV28 and TRBJ1-1, with D hard to call. Trimming left V 6 bases short and J 2 bases short, with 13 bases between. CDR3 length: 14 residues. Looked up from germline, CDR1 is MDHEN and CDR2 is SYDVKM. CDR3 in amino acids: CASRYNRVNTEAFF. The CDR3 bases are TGTGCCAGCAGGTATAACAGAGTCAACACTGAAGCTTTCTTT. Full variable domain (outside the CDR3, taken from reference TRBV28 and TRBJ1-1): DVKVTQSSRYLVKRTGEKVFLECVQDMDHENMFWYRQDPGLGLRLIYFSYDVKMKEKGDIPEGYSVSREKKERFSLILESASTNQTSMYLCASRYNRVNTEAFFGQGTRLTVV.

This clonotype appeared many times. This chain connects TRBV6-1 to TRBJ2-5; 10 bases are shared with TRBD2. This CDR3 is 15 amino acids long. Unmatched junction bases numbered 9, after V lost 7 bases and J lost 4 bases. CDR1 and CDR2 (germline): MNHNS, SASEGT. CDR3: CASIFQAGGGETQYF. CDR3 nucleotide sequence: TGTGCCAGCATTTTTCAAGCGGGAGGGGGAGAGACCCAGTACTTC.

The genes are TRBV19 and TRBJ2-6; no definite D call. The germline V gene encodes CDR1 LNHDA and CDR2 SQIVND (reference sequence). This CDR3 contains 14 residues. V lost 6 bases to trimming and J lost 0 bases, with 6 bases between them. CDR3 in DNA: TGTGCCAGTAGCTTTACCTCTGGGGCCAACGTCCTGACTTTC. Its protein is CASSFTSGANVLTF.

This clonotype has at least ten counts. This chain joins TRBV11-2 and TRBJ1-6; D gene ambiguous. This CDR3 is 12 amino acids long. The germline V gene encodes CDR1 SGHAT and CDR2 FQNNGV. V lost 4 bases to trimming and J lost 12 bases, with 10 bases between them. For the CDR3, the DNA is TGTGCCAGCAGCTCCCAATCAGGACCCCTCCACTTT. Translating it yields CASSSQSGPLHF. The full variable domain, its missing parts supplied by reference TRBV11-2 and TRBJ1-6, is EAGVAQSPRYKIIEKRQSVAFWCNPISGHATLYWYQQILGQGPKLLIQFQNNGVVDDSQLPKDRFSAERLKGVDSTLKIQPAKLEDSAVYLCASSSQSGPLHFGNGTRLTVT.

This clonotype was seen only a few times. V usage is TRBV12-3 or TRBV12-4 and J usage is TRBJ2-2; 7 bases map to TRBD1. J was trimmed by 6 bases and V by 11 bases; bases with no gene match: 6. There are 12 residues in the CDR3. CDR3 region: CASTGAAGELFF. CDR3 sequence (DNA): TGTGCCTCCACAGGGGCGGCCGGGGAGCTGTTTTTT.

In its sample, this clonotype was seen many times. The rearrangement uses TRBV7-2 and TRBJ1-2; D remains ambiguous. V was pared by 1 base and J by 5 bases, with 17 bases between. There are 16 residues in the CDR3. Looked up from germline, CDR1 is SGHTA and CDR2 is FQGNSA. CDR3 protein: CASSLDRARTNYGYTF. The CDR3 nucleotides read TGTGCCAGCAGCTTAGACAGAGCTCGAACCAATTATGGCTACACCTTC.

This clonotype was recorded many times. The chain carries TRBV6-1 and TRBJ1-1; TRBD1 is a possible D gene (5 bases). Germline V gene lookup returns CDR1 MNHNS and CDR2 SASEGT. The CDR3 consists of 14 residues. The germline V and J ends were trimmed by 6 bases and 1 base, with 12 bases remaining between them. For the CDR3, the DNA is TGTGCCAGCAGATCGGAGGGGAAGAACACTGAAGCTTTCTTT. This encodes CASRSEGKNTEAFF.

This clonotype was observed a few times. This chain connects TRBV7-9 to TRBJ2-2; D perhaps matches TRBD2 (6 bases). Trimming pared 3 bases from V and 7 bases from J, leaving 12 bases between. The CDR3 extends over 14 amino acids. The V gene's germline CDR1 is SEHNR and CDR2 FQNEAQ (reference sequence). The CDR3 protein is CASSLGGPNGELFF. CDR3 DNA sequence: TGTGCCAGCAGCTTGGGAGGCCCAAACGGGGAGCTGTTTTTT.